This is a list of T cell receptor beta chains from one sample in a study of blood T cells in healthy people across ages. TCRdb reanalysed the 5' RACE reads using MiXCR and keeps one entry per CDR3 protein. Of 1.5 million to 2 million distinct CDR3 sequences listed, 28% are singletons. Sequenced material: blood. Source of these receptors: a woman in her twenties or thirties in good health. CDR3s include the opening cysteine and the closing phenylalanine or tryptophan. Fields, in order: V gene, D gene, J gene, clone size, CDR3 DNA, CDR3 protein. The D gene is left open where the match is weak. Only some rows state a clone size, as once, few, many or a class for expanded clones.

V: TRBV29-1; D: .; J: TRBJ1-5; size: .; DNA: TGCAGCGTTGAAGGAACACCCAATCAGCCCCAGCATTTT; CDR3: CSVEGTPNQPQHF
V: TRBV7-2; D: TRBD1; J: TRBJ2-7; size: many; DNA: TGTGCCAGCGGGCCTGGGACAGGGCCAAACGAGCAGTACTTC; CDR3: CASGPGTGPNEQYF
V: TRBV7-9; D: TRBD1; J: TRBJ1-2; size: many; DNA: TGTGCCAGCAGCCCCATGACAGGGGAAGGCTACACCTTC; CDR3: CASSPMTGEGYTF
V: TRBV14; D: .; J: TRBJ2-7; size: .; DNA: TGTGCCAGCAGCTTCACTAGCTGGAGCTACGAGCAGTACTTC; CDR3: CASSFTSWSYEQYF
V: TRBV28; D: .; J: TRBJ1-2; size: .; DNA: TGTGCCAGCAGACTCCTTAGTGGCGGGGCCCATACTAACTATGGCTACACATTC; CDR3: CASRLLSGGAHTNYGYTF
V: TRBV30; D: TRBD2; J: TRBJ2-5; size: .; DNA: TGTGCCTGGGGAACCGGGACTAGCGGGGGGGGATCCCAAGAGACCCAGTACTTC; CDR3: CAWGTGTSGGGSQETQYF
V: TRBV5-1; D: .; J: TRBJ1-1; size: .; DNA: TGCGCCAGCAGCCCCGGACTGGGGGACACTGAAGCTTTCTTT; CDR3: CASSPGLGDTEAFF
V: TRBV29-1; D: .; J: TRBJ2-7; size: many; DNA: TGCAGCGTCCGGCCAACTCAGGGGAACTACGAGCAGTACTTC; CDR3: CSVRPTQGNYEQYF
V: TRBV28; D: .; J: TRBJ2-5; size: few; DNA: TGTGCCAGCAGTTTATGGCAGCGGCTAGAGACCCAGTACTTC; CDR3: CASSLWQRLETQYF
V: TRBV12-3/TRBV12-4; D: .; J: TRBJ1-2; size: few; DNA: TGTGCCAGCAGTTTAGTCGCAGGGGAGGGGACTAACTATGGCTACACCTTC; CDR3: CASSLVAGEGTNYGYTF
V: TRBV6-5; D: .; J: TRBJ1-2; size: .; DNA: TGTGCCAGCAGTTACTCGTACGCACAACCATACACCTTC; CDR3: CASSYSYAQPYTF
V: TRBV7-2; D: .; J: TRBJ2-7; size: .; DNA: TGTGCCAGCAGCCCGATGGTGACATACGAGCAGTACTTC; CDR3: CASSPMVTYEQYF
V: TRBV11-2; D: TRBD1; J: TRBJ2-3; size: .; DNA: TGTGCCAGCAGATTTACAGGGGGCGCGAGTCACGAGCAGTATTTT; CDR3: CASRFTGGASHEQYF
V: TRBV20-1; D: TRBD2; J: TRBJ2-1; size: .; DNA: TGCAGTGCCCAGAGGGCGGCGGGAGCCACCAGGGAGCAGTTCTTC; CDR3: CSAQRAAGATREQFF
V: TRBV5-1; D: .; J: TRBJ1-2; size: .; DNA: TGCGCCAGCAGCTTGGGGGATTCAGCACCCTATGGCTACACCTTC; CDR3: CASSLGDSAPYGYTF
V: TRBV6-5; D: .; J: TRBJ1-2; size: few; DNA: TGTGCCAGCAGACCTACTTGGGGGGACGGAAACTATGGCTACACCTTC; CDR3: CASRPTWGDGNYGYTF